A selection of T cell receptor beta chains follows, all from one sample in a study of cytomegalovirus exposure and HLA in healthy donors. The data were produced by immunoSEQ multiplex PCR, yet TCRdb's version contains in-frame clones alone and is incomplete. The sample lists fewer than 250,000 clones; 76% were seen once. The sequenced sample was PBMCs. These receptors were obtained from a man younger than 35 in good health and CMV-seronegative. Each CDR3 is given with its conserved first and last residue. D genes are given only for firm matches. Clone size, where shown, is once, few, many, or a class for clones that have expanded.

V	D	J	size	DNA	CDR3
TRBV2	TRBD2	TRBJ2-2	-	TGTGCCAGCGAGATAGCGGGAGGGCTGGCGAACACCGGGGAGCTGTTTTTT	CASEIAGGLANTGELFF
TRBV7-9	-	TRBJ2-3	few	TGTGCCAGCAGCTTAGTGACAGCTAATACGCAGTATTTT	CASSLVTANTQYF
TRBV19	-	TRBJ1-3	few	TGTGCCACCCGGAGGGTCCCTGGAAACACCATATATTTT	CATRRVPGNTIYF
TRBV15	TRBD2	TRBJ2-3	-	TGTGCCACCAGCAGAGGAAGAGGGTCTAGCGGGATCCCTAATACGCAGTATTTT	CATSRGRGSSGIPNTQYF
TRBV28	-	TRBJ2-5	-	TGTGCCAGCAGTTTAAGTCCAGGGCTGGAAGAGACCCAGTACTTC	CASSLSPGLEETQYF
TRBV10-2	TRBD1	TRBJ1-1	-	TGCGCCAGCAGGGACAGGGTCACTGAAGCTTTCTTT	CASRDRVTEAFF
TRBV6-1	-	TRBJ2-1	-	TGTGCCAGCAGTGAAGCCGAGGGCCTACTATACAATGAGCAGTTCTTC	CASSEAEGLLYNEQFF
TRBV5-1	TRBD2	TRBJ2-7	-	TGCGCCAGCAGCTTGGTATGGGGAGGGGTCAACGAGCAGTACTTC	CASSLVWGGVNEQYF
TRBV4-1	TRBD2	TRBJ2-7	-	TGCGCCAGCAGCCAATGGGGTAGCGGGAGTTACGAGCAGTACTTC	CASSQWGSGSYEQYF
TRBV4-1	TRBD2	TRBJ2-5	once	TGCGCCAGCAGCCAAGTTGCGGGGGGACGAGAGACCCAGTACTTC	CASSQVAGGRETQYF
TRBV11-1	TRBD2	TRBJ2-3	-	TGTGCCAGCAGCTTGGGACTAGCGGGAGTGGGGACAGATACGCAGTATTTT	CASSLGLAGVGTDTQYF
TRBV6-1	-	TRBJ1-2	-	TGTGCCAGCATAAGACAGAACTATGGCTACACCTTC	CASIRQNYGYTF
TRBV4-1	TRBD1	TRBJ1-5	once	TGCGCCAGCAGCCAAGATCGGGACAGGGTACAGCCCCAGCATTTT	CASSQDRDRVQPQHF
TRBV30	TRBD1	TRBJ1-2	-	TGTGCCTGGAGTGACGACGGGACAGGGGCATATGGCTACACCTTC	CAWSDDGTGAYGYTF
TRBV15	-	TRBJ2-7	once	TGTGCCACCAGCCCGCGAAGACAGGTCGAGCAGTACTTC	CATSPRRQVEQYF
TRBV7-9	-	TRBJ1-2	-	TGTGCCAGCAGCGATCCTTATCGCCCCGAATACTCTGGCTACACCTTC	CASSDPYRPEYSGYTF
TRBV28	-	TRBJ1-4	many	TGTGCCAGCAGTGCCCTCGGTGCAACTAATGAAAAACTGTTTTTT	CASSALGATNEKLFF
TRBV7-9	-	TRBJ1-1	-	TGTGCCAGCAGTGCCTCTGGGAGTTCCACTGAAGCTTTCTTT	CASSASGSSTEAFF
TRBV27	TRBD2	TRBJ2-3	-	TGTGCCAGCCAATCTCACTGGGGGGGTCAGATTAATACGCAGTATTTT	CASQSHWGGQINTQYF
TRBV5-4	TRBD2	TRBJ2-3	-	TGTGCCAGCAGCTTGGAGTCTAGCGGAAACACAGATACGCAGTATTTT	CASSLESSGNTDTQYF
TRBV27	TRBD1	TRBJ1-1	-	TGTGCCAGCGGGCAGACAGGGGGCTGGACTGAAGCTTTCTTT	CASGQTGGWTEAFF
TRBV15	-	TRBJ2-7	-	TGTGCCACCAGCGAGTTGGCGGGCGAGCAGTACTTC	CATSELAGEQYF
TRBV2	-	TRBJ1-5	few	TGTGCCAGCAGTGTCGACATGGGCAATCAGCCCCAGCATTTT	CASSVDMGNQPQHF
TRBV6-5	-	TRBJ1-1	-	TGTGCCAGCAGTAAACAGGGAGAAGCTTTCTTT	CASSKQGEAFF
TRBV2	TRBD2	TRBJ2-7	-	TGTGCCAGCAGTGAAATTTTGAGGACTAGCGGGAGCTACGAGCAGTACTTC	CASSEILRTSGSYEQYF
TRBV19	-	TRBJ1-6	-	TGTGCCAGTAGTATGCCCTACATCACTACGAATTCACCCCTCCACTTT	CASSMPYITTNSPLHF
TRBV19	-	TRBJ2-4	once	TGTGCCAGTAGTCGAAAGGGGCGGACAGCCAAAAACATTCAGTACTTC	CASSRKGRTAKNIQYF
TRBV7-3	TRBD2	TRBJ2-2	-	TGTGCCAGCAGCTTAATGAGCGGGGTAGGGGGGGAGCTGTTTTTT	CASSLMSGVGGELFF
TRBV11-2	TRBD1	TRBJ1-4	-	TGTGCCAGCAGCTTAATCGGGACAGGGAATGAAAAACTGTTTTTT	CASSLIGTGNEKLFF
TRBV4-1	-	TRBJ2-7	-	TGCGCCAGCAGCCAAGATGAAGGCACAGGAGCCTCCTACGAGCAGTACTTC	CASSQDEGTGASYEQYF
TRBV29-1	TRBD1	TRBJ2-5	-	TGCAGCGCCGCCGGGACAGGGGAATCGGAGACCCAGTACTTC	CSAAGTGESETQYF
TRBV5-1	TRBD1	TRBJ2-7	once	TGCGCCAGCTATCACGGACAGGGGATCTACGAGCAGTACTTC	CASYHGQGIYEQYF
TRBV7-6	TRBD2	TRBJ2-1	-	TGTGCCAGCAGCTCGCAACAGGCTCTAGCGGGAGTTGAGCAGTTCTTC	CASSSQQALAGVEQFF
TRBV18	TRBD1	TRBJ2-7	-	TGTGCCAGCTCACCGTCCGGGACAGGGACTTACGAGCAGTACTTC	CASSPSGTGTYEQYF
TRBV5-6	-	TRBJ1-2	-	TGTGCCAGCAGCCCGGTTTCTGCGAACTATGGCTACACCTTC	CASSPVSANYGYTF
TRBV5-4	-	TRBJ2-5	-	TGTGCCAGCAGCTTGATGGACAGCCAAGAGACCCAGTACTTC	CASSLMDSQETQYF
TRBV5-1	-	TRBJ2-5	-	TGCGCCAGCAGCTCCACAACGACTGTACAAGAGACCCAGTACTTC	CASSSTTTVQETQYF
TRBV5-4	TRBD2	TRBJ2-7	-	TGTGCCAGCAGCGGCGCGGGAGATCTCGAGCAGTACTTC	CASSGAGDLEQYF
TRBV29-1	TRBD2	TRBJ2-1	once	TGCAGCGTGCAAAACCTAGGACTAGTAGGAGGGAATGAGCAGTTCTTC	CSVQNLGLVGGNEQFF
TRBV6-5	-	TRBJ1-3	-	TGTGCCAGCAGTTATGAGCCCGGAAACACCATATATTTT	CASSYEPGNTIYF
TRBV27	TRBD2	TRBJ2-1	-	TGTGCCAGCAGTTCCTCTTGGACTAGCGGGCCTGCTTACAATGAGCAGTTCTTC	CASSSSWTSGPAYNEQFF
TRBV29-1	-	TRBJ2-1	few	TGCAGCGTTGAAGGAATGGACACATACAATGAGCAGTTCTTC	CSVEGMDTYNEQFF
TRBV7-3	TRBD2	TRBJ2-1	-	TGTGCCAGCAGCTTAATCGGCGGGAGGGCCGGGAATGAGCAGTTCTTC	CASSLIGGRAGNEQFF
TRBV6-5	-	TRBJ2-3	once	TGTGCCAGCACCGGGTCGGGCACAGATACGCAGTATTTT	CASTGSGTDTQYF
TRBV5-1	-	TRBJ1-2	-	TGCGCCAGCAGATACACCGGGGAATATGGCTACACCTTC	CASRYTGEYGYTF
TRBV7-2	TRBD1	TRBJ2-1	few	TGTGCCAGCAGCCGCGACAGGGGACGGTACAATGAGCAGTTCTTC	CASSRDRGRYNEQFF
TRBV28	-	TRBJ1-5	-	TGTGCCAGCAGTTTACATGGGAGTCAGCCCCAGCATTTT	CASSLHGSQPQHF
TRBV25-1	-	TRBJ1-2	-	TGTGCCAGCAGTTACTCCGGTAACTATGGCTACACCTTC	CASSYSGNYGYTF
TRBV7-9	-	TRBJ2-1	-	TGTGCCAGCAGCTTATCTGAGTCGGGTTCATACAATGAGCAGTTCTTC	CASSLSESGSYNEQFF
TRBV28	TRBD2	TRBJ2-7	few	TGTGCCAGCAGTTTTACTAGCGGCTACGAGCAGTACTTC	CASSFTSGYEQYF
TRBV5-4	-	TRBJ2-5	-	TGTGCCAGCAGCTTCCCCTCTTCCCTCCGGGTCCCCCAAGAGACCCAGTACTTC	CASSFPSSLRVPQETQYF
TRBV5-1	TRBD2	TRBJ2-1	-	TGCGCCAGCTGCCCCCTAGCGGGAGCTCGCAATGAGCAGTTCTTC	CASCPLAGARNEQFF
TRBV29-1	TRBD1	TRBJ2-7	once	TGCAGCGTTGCGTTTAGGGGGCCCAGCGAGCAGTACTTC	CSVAFRGPSEQYF
TRBV19	TRBD1	TRBJ2-3	few	TGTGCCAGTAGGCGACAGGGGGGCACAGATACGCAGTATTTT	CASRRQGGTDTQYF
TRBV28	-	TRBJ1-6	-	TGTGCCAGCAGTTTATTAACGAGGGTCCGGTCACCCCTCCACTTT	CASSLLTRVRSPLHF